The 24 T cell receptor beta chains below all came from one sample that was sequenced in a study of vaccination and CD4 T cells after COVID-19. Their antigen targets remain unknown. The Oncomine TCR Beta short-read assay was applied to DNA of cultured CD4+ T cells. TCRdb reprocessed the PCR reads via MiXCR and lists one record per CDR3 protein. The data show roughly 13,000 distinct CDR3 sequences, 20% to 25% seen once. Stated treatment: approximately nine-day PBMC culture with coronavirus spike peptide pools or control peptides (ViraFEST assay). The specimen comprised CD4+ T cells from blood, cultured in vitro, sampled after SARS-CoV-2 vaccination. These receptors all come from a human donor who had recovered from COVID-19.

This clonotype was counted between two and nine times. The V gene is TRBV9, the J gene TRBJ2-1; possibly TRBD1 or TRBD2 for D (6 bases each). The V end lost 0 bases, the J end lost 7 bases, and 14 bases lay between the germline ends. The CDR3 spans 15 residues. The germline gives CDR1 SGDLS, CDR2 YYNGEE. The CDR3 DNA reads as TGTGCCAGCAGCGTAGGAGGGGGGCCACCTAATGAGCAGTTCTTC. This sequence encodes CASSVGGGPPNEQFF.

This clonotype is medium-sized in the sample. CDR3 amino acids: CASGFREGSPLHF. The DNA for the CDR3 is TGTGCCAGCGGCTTTAGGGAGGGTTCACCCCTCCACTTT. This chain connects TRBV27 to TRBJ1-6, with D unresolved. This CDR3 comprises 13 residues. The germline V gene has CDR1 MNHEY and CDR2 SMNVEV (reference sequence). V was pared by 8 bases and J by 9 bases, with 14 bases between.

A few counts support this clonotype. This sequence joins TRBV20-1 and TRBJ1-2, with TRBD1 matching 7 bases. Germline CDR1 reads DFQATT; CDR2 reads SNEGSKA (reference sequence). V was pared by 1 base and J by 8 bases, with 7 bases of the junction left unmatched. The CDR3 is 13 amino acids. This CDR3 is CSARATGAGGYTF. The CDR3 bases are TGCAGTGCTAGAGCTACAGGGGCGGGAGGCTACACCTTC.

The genes are TRBV6-1 and TRBJ2-1, with TRBD2 matching over 10 bases. In germline, CDR1 is MNHNS, CDR2 SASEGT. Trimming cost V 6 bases and J 7 bases; bases outside gene matches: 9. CDR3 length: 15 amino acids. Here the CDR3 reads CASRWQREGWNEQFF. CDR3 DNA sequence: TGTGCCAGCAGGTGGCAGCGGGAGGGTTGGAATGAGCAGTTCTTC.

This chain connects TRBV11-3 to TRBJ2-2, with a weak D call TRBD1 (5 bases). The CDR3 extends over 14 amino acids. Trimming cost V 4 bases and J 5 bases, with 11 bases left between them. CDR1 and CDR2 from the germline V gene are SGHNT and YENEEA. The CDR3 coding sequence is TGTGCCAGCAGCTCCGACAGCCAAACCGGGGAGCTGTTTTTT. It specifies CASSSDSQTGELFF. The complete variable domain, with remaining parts taken from reference TRBV11-3 and TRBJ2-2, reads EAGVVQSPRYKIIEKKQPVAFWCNPISGHNTLYWYLQNLGQGPELLIRYENEEAVDDSQLPKDRFSAERLKGVDSTLKIQPAELGDSAVYLCASSSDSQTGELFFGEGSRLTVL.

The V gene is TRBV28, the J gene TRBJ1-2; 7 nucleotides line up with TRBD1. Germline CDR1 and CDR2: MDHEN and SYDVKM. V lost 4 bases to trimming and J lost 8 bases; unmatched junction nucleotides: 10. The CDR3 runs 14 residues. CDR3 loop: CASSSSGQVKGYTF. The DNA for the CDR3 is TGTGCCAGCAGTTCCAGTGGACAGGTAAAAGGCTACACCTTC.

A few counts support this clonotype. The V and J genes are TRBV14 and TRBJ2-7; 7 nucleotides agree with TRBD1. Germline trimming cut 8 bases from V and 2 bases from J; bases unmatched to any gene: 9. The CDR3 is made up of 14 amino acids. Germline lookup yields CDR1 SGHDN and CDR2 FVKESK. The CDR3 spells CASQRGQGTYEQYF. The DNA of the CDR3 is TGTGCCAGCCAGAGGGGGCAGGGGACCTACGAGCAGTACTTC.

This clonotype was found a few times. The chain joins TRBV24-1 to TRBJ2-3, with 10 bases fitting TRBD2. Trimming cost V 4 bases and J 3 bases; bases outside gene matches: 6. CDR1 is KGHDR, CDR2 SFDVKD, per germline. This CDR3 contains 16 residues. CDR3 bases: TGTGCCACCAGTGACCCTGGACTAGCGGTGACAGATACGCAGTATTTT. As protein: CATSDPGLAVTDTQYF.

The V gene is TRBV28, the J gene TRBJ2-5; perhaps TRBD1 as D (6 bases). This CDR3 contains 15 residues. Trimming cost V 3 bases and J 7 bases, with 18 bases left between them. Germline CDR1 reads MDHEN; CDR2 reads SYDVKM. In DNA form, the CDR3 reads TGTGCCAGCAGTTTTTTAGGGGGAAGATTGGGGACCCAGTACTTC. Encoded protein: CASSFLGGRLGTQYF. The full variable domain, with the rest looked up from reference TRBV28 and TRBJ2-5, is DVKVTQSSRYLVKRTGEKVFLECVQDMDHENMFWYRQDPGLGLRLIYFSYDVKMKEKGDIPEGYSVSREKKERFSLILESASTNQTSMYLCASSFLGGRLGTQYFGPGTRLLVL.

V usage is TRBV2 and J usage is TRBJ2-1; D gene unclear. The V end lost 5 bases, the J end lost 7 bases, and 18 bases lay between the germline ends. From germline, CDR1 is SNHLY and CDR2 FYNNEI. The CDR3 spans 15 residues. CDR3 protein: CASSLRLVLRNEQFF. In DNA, the CDR3 is TGTGCCAGCAGTCTAAGGTTGGTGCTGCGGAATGAGCAGTTCTTC.

The CDR3 nucleotides read TGCAGTGCTCACCGTTCCTTGGGGGACAACTATGGCTACACCTTC. It yields the protein CSAHRSLGDNYGYTF. The rearrangement uses TRBV20-1 and TRBJ1-2, with a possible D match to TRBD1 (5 bases). V was trimmed by 5 bases and J by 2 bases, leaving 18 bases between them. CDR3 size: 15 residues. Germline V gives CDR1 DFQATT, CDR2 SNEGSKA (reference sequence).

By frequency in the sample, this clonotype is medium-sized. V is TRBV7-8 and J is TRBJ2-5; D might be TRBD2 (6 bases). This CDR3 has 13 residues. Germline V CDR1 and CDR2: SGHVS, FQNEAQ. V shed 3 bases and J shed 4 bases, with 9 bases lying between them. CDR3 coding DNA: TGTGCCAGCAGCTTTAGCGGTGCAGAGACCCAGTACTTC. The encoded protein is CASSFSGAETQYF.

In regard to this clonotype: Sequence at one end of the junction differs from germline and may be a read error. The chain combines TRBV6-1 with TRBJ1-2; the match to TRBD1 covers 10 bases. CDR1 MNHNS and CDR2 SASEGT come from the germline V gene. CDR3 size: 14 residues. The CDR3 nucleotides are TGTGCCGGCAGCACCGGGACAGGGGCCTATGGCTACACCTTC. Protein product: CAGSTGTGAYGYTF.

Details on this clonotype: A much larger clonotype is one base distant, so this may be a read error. The chain combines TRBV6-2 or TRBV6-3 with TRBJ1-1; no clear D gene. V lost 5 bases to trimming and J lost 7 bases, with 17 bases between them. Germline lookup yields CDR1 MNHEY and CDR2 SVGEGT. The CDR3 runs to 14 residues. The CDR3: CASSRPPGRGEAFF. CDR3 nucleotides: TGTGCCAGCAGTCGCCCGCCAGGACGGGGTGAAGCTTTCTTT.

This clonotype was picked up a small number of times. This chain connects TRBV7-2 to TRBJ2-3, with D perhaps matching TRBD2 (5 bases). Trimming shortened V by 1 base and J by 1 base, and 12 bases separated the two germline ends. Germline CDR1 and CDR2: SGHTA and FQGNSA. This CDR3 contains 16 residues. The CDR3 region has the DNA TGTGCCAGCAGCTTAGAGGGAGCTTTGGGCACAGATACGCAGTATTTT. Translation: CASSLEGALGTDTQYF.

The rearrangement uses TRBV28 and TRBJ1-2; tentative D call: TRBD1 (5 bases). CDR3 length: 15 amino acids. V was shortened by 6 bases and J by 0 bases, with 14 bases between the two germline ends. Looked up from germline, CDR1 is MDHEN and CDR2 is SYDVKM. The CDR3 nucleotides read TGTGCCAGCAGAGGTAGGGGTTTAGCTAACTATGGCTACACCTTC. It yields the protein CASRGRGLANYGYTF.

V is TRBV6-2 or TRBV6-3 and J is TRBJ2-3; 11 bases fit TRBD2. Germline V gene data show CDR1 as MNHEY and CDR2 as SVGEGT. This CDR3 has 16 amino acids. V lost 5 bases, J lost 2 bases, and 6 bases stayed unmatched. The CDR3 nucleotides read TGTGCCAGCAGTCTCCGGACTAGCGGGTACACAGATACGCAGTATTTT. It encodes CASSLRTSGYTDTQYF.

This clonotype was seen only a few times. The V gene is TRBV28, the J gene TRBJ1-6; 8 nucleotides match TRBD1. Germline V CDR1 and CDR2: MDHEN, SYDVKM. The junction had 5 bases not matched to a gene; V was cut back by 6 bases and J by 10 bases. This CDR3 region has 13 residues. The CDR3 nucleotides read TGTGCCAGCAGCGACAGGGGAGGGTCACCCCTCCACTTT. Translation: CASSDRGGSPLHF.

Relative to its sample, this clonotype is large (0.1 to 1%). This chain uses TRBV6-1 with TRBJ2-7, with TRBD2 matching over 10 bases. This CDR3 spans 19 amino acids. Germline V gives CDR1 MNHNS, CDR2 SASEGT. V lost 2 bases to trimming and J lost 0 bases; unmatched junction nucleotides: 13. CDR3 nucleotides: TGTGCCAGCAGTGAAACTATTGGGGGTAGCGGGAGGAACTCCTACGAGCAGTACTTC. It encodes CASSETIGGSGRNSYEQYF.

The sample holds a few counts of this clonotype. J is TRBJ1-1 and V is TRBV6-5; no firm D call. The length of the CDR3 is 13 residues. With 0 bases removed from V and 5 bases from J, the gap between germline ends came to 7 bases. CDR1 and CDR2 from the germline V gene are MNHEY and SVGAGI. CDR3 in amino acids: CASSYSFGTEAFF. DNA of the CDR3: TGTGCCAGCAGTTACTCCTTCGGGACTGAAGCTTTCTTT.

This clonotype was seen a few times. This chain connects TRBV12-3 or TRBV12-4 to TRBJ2-7; TRBD2 is a possible D gene (5 bases). V was clipped by 3 bases and J by 0 bases, with 9 bases between them. The CDR3 extends over 14 amino acids. The CDR3 nucleotides read TGTGCCAGCAGTTTCATAGGGAGCTCCTACGAGCAGTACTTC. Translated, it gives CASSFIGSSYEQYF.

A few counts support this clonotype. The V and J genes are TRBV7-2 and TRBJ2-7, with 7 bases fitting TRBD2. J lost 7 bases, V lost 2 bases, and 5 bases had no gene match. The length of the CDR3 is 13 residues. Per the germline V gene, CDR1 is SGHTA and CDR2 is FQGNSA. CDR3 nucleotides: TGTGCCAGCAGCTTACTCGAAGCGGGGGAGCAGTACTTC. Encoded protein: CASSLLEAGEQYF.

This chain joins TRBV28 and TRBJ2-7, with D unclear. The CDR3 totals 13 residues. Trimming removed 6 bases at V and 3 bases at J, with 12 bases between. CDR1 MDHEN and CDR2 SYDVKM come from the germline V gene. CDR3 sequence reads: CASRPGSNYEQYF. The CDR3 region has the DNA TGTGCCAGCAGACCCGGGTCCAACTACGAGCAGTACTTC.

In this sample, this clonotype turned up a few times. The chain carries TRBV6-5 and TRBJ2-7; D possibly corresponds to TRBD2 (7 bases). V lost 0 bases and J 7 bases, leaving 28 bases between the germline ends. This CDR3 comprises 19 residues. CDR1 MNHEY and CDR2 SVGAGI come from the germline V gene. In nucleotides, the CDR3 is TGTGCCAGCAGTTACTCGAGTTTCGTTCGAGGGGGGGGTTCTCGTGAGCAGTACTTC. Translated: CASSYSSFVRGGGSREQYF.